The clone carrying this TCR beta chain was picked up a small number of times. Its antigen is not known. TCRdb reanalysed the reads using MiXCR and keeps one entry per CDR3 protein. Among about 320,000 distinct CDR3 sequences listed, over 7.5% were seen once. This entry is derived from a study of T cell repertoires in cytomegalovirus infection. Study as a whole: Carrying CMV and the relevant HLA type showed in public TCR beta signatures. Overall study findings and caveats: Clonotypes of TCR beta that were HLA-C-restricted and CMV-specific dominated the ex vivo response.

Germline V gives CDR1 SQVTM, CDR2 ANQGSEA. The CDR3 runs to 13 residues. V was trimmed by 4 bases and J by 4 bases, leaving 11 bases between them. V gene TRBV29-1 combines with J gene TRBJ1-5; D unclear. The sequenced sample consisted of PBMCs. The TCR originated in a human donor in good health (CMV status not recorded). Some clones in this sample may be carry-over from other donors' samples. In DNA, the CDR3 is TGCAGCGTTGGGGCTGGATTAAATCAGCCCCAGCATTTT. This encodes CSVGAGLNQPQHF. The full variable domain, its missing parts supplied by reference TRBV29-1 and TRBJ1-5, is SAVISQKPSRDICQRGTSLTIQCQVDSQVTMMFWYRQQPGQSLTLIATANQGSEATYESGFVIDKFPISRPNLTFSTLTVSNMSPEDSSIYLCSVGAGLNQPQHFGDGTRLSIL.